These 4 T cell receptor beta chains originate from one sample sequenced in a study of radiation and T cells in renal cell carcinoma. Time point in this sample: baseline pretreatment blood. Treatment indicated: 15 Gy SBRT to primary tumor, nephrectomy 4 weeks later. Libraries were prepared by immunoSEQ multiplex PCR; TCRdb keeps only in-frame clonotypes and omits some of them. Here the sample spans about 140,000 clones, less than 90% being singletons. The sample consisted of blood, taken from a patient whose treatment included radiotherapy and nephrectomy. The receptors here all came from a woman aged 45 to 65 with renal cell carcinoma.

Only one count was recorded for this clone. The rearrangement uses TRBV4-2 and TRBJ1-5; no firm D call. CDR3 length: 16 residues. V shed 1 base and J shed 3 bases, with 13 bases lying between them. In germline, CDR1 is LGHNA, CDR2 YNFKEQ. DNA for the CDR3: TGTGCCAGCAGCCAAGTTCCGGGCTCAGACAATCAGCCCCAGCATTTT. It translates to CASSQVPGSDNQPQHF.

This clone is a singleton in its sample. The chain uses TRBV5-1 and TRBJ2-6, with 7 positions matching TRBD1. CDR1 is SGHRS, CDR2 YFSETQ, per germline. J lost 0 bases, V lost 1 base, and 7 bases had no gene match. This CDR3 region has 18 residues. CDR3 nucleotides: TGCGCCAGCAGCTTGTTAGGGGGCGTTAGCTCTGGGGCCAACGTCCTGACTTTC. Its translation is CASSLLGGVSSGANVLTF.

A remark on this clone: A junction boundary mismatches the germline segment, possibly from a read error. The chain joins TRBV23-1 to TRBJ2-7; 10 bases agree with TRBD2. TRBV23-1 is placed among ORFs of uncertain function. There are 21 residues in the CDR3. CDR3 nucleotides: TGCGCCAGCAGTCATACTCCTACCGGGACAGGACTATATTGGGATAGCGGGGGGCCTAACTTC. This translates into CASSHTPTGTGLYWDSGGPNF.

The chain joins TRBV28 to TRBJ2-7; the D gene is possibly TRBD2 (6 bases). Germline V gives CDR1 MDHEN, CDR2 SYDVKM. V was shortened by 6 bases and J by 7 bases, with 16 bases between the two germline ends. The CDR3 totals 13 residues. The DNA of the CDR3 is TGTGCCAGCAGAGGGACTTACCTTACGGAGCAGTACTTC. Amino acids: CASRGTYLTEQYF.